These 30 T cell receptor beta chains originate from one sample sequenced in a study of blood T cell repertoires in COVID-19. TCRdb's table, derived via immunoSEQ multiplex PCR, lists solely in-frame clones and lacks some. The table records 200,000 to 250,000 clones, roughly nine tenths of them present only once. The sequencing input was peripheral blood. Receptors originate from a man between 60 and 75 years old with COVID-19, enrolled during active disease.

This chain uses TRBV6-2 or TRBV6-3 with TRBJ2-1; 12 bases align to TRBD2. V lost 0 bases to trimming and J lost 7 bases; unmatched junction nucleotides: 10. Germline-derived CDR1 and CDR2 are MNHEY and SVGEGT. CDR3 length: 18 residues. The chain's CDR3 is CASSYSVATSGSNNEQFF. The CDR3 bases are TGTGCCAGCAGTTACTCGGTGGCGACTAGCGGGAGTAATAATGAGCAGTTCTTC.

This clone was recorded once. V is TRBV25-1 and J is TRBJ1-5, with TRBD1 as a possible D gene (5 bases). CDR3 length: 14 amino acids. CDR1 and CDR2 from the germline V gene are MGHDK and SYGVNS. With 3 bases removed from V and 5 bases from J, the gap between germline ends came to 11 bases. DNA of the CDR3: TGTGCCAGCAGTGACAGTCAGGGTGATCAGCCCCAGCATTTT. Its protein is CASSDSQGDQPQHF.

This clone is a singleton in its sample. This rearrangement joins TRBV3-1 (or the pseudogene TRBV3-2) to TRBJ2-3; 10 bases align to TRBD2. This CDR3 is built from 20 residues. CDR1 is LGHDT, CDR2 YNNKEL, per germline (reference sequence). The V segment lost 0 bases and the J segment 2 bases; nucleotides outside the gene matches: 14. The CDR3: CASSQDGRLAGVISTDTQYF. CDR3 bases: TGTGCCAGCAGCCAAGATGGAAGGCTAGCGGGGGTAATTTCCACAGATACGCAGTATTTT.

CDR3 protein: CSVVGGEGSYGYTF. CDR3 sequence (DNA): TGCAGCGTTGTGGGGGGTGAGGGAAGCTATGGCTACACCTTC. The chain combines TRBV29-1 with TRBJ1-2; a weak D match, TRBD1 (5 bases). V lost 4 bases and J 4 bases, leaving 16 bases between the germline ends. There are 14 residues in the CDR3. CDR1 SQVTM and CDR2 ANQGSEA come from the germline V gene.

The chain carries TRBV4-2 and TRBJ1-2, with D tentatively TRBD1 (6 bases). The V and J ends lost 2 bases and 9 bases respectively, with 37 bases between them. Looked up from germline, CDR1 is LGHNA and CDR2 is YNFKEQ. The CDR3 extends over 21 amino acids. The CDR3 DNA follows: TGTGCCAGCAGCCAATACGGCGCGGGTGTGTCCGAATCGGGACACCTCTCCCGCTACACCTTC. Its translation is CASSQYGAGVSESGHLSRYTF.

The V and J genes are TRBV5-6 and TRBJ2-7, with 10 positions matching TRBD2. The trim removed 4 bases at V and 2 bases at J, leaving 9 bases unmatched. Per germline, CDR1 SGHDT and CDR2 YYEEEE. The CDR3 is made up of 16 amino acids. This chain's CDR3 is CASSGLAGVGAYEQYF. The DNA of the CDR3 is TGTGCCAGCAGCGGGCTAGCGGGAGTTGGGGCCTACGAGCAGTACTTC.

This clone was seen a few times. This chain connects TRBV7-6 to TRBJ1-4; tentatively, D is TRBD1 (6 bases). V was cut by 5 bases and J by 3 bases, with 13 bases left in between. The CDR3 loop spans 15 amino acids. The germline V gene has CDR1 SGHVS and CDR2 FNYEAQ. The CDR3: CASSSTGLPNEKLFF. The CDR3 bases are TGTGCCAGCAGCAGCACAGGGCTACCTAATGAAAAACTGTTTTTT. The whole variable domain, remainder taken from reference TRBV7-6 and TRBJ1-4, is GAGVSQSPRYKVTKRGQDVALRCDPISGHVSLYWYRQALGQGPEFLTYFNYEAQQDKSGLPNDRFSAERPEGSISTLTIQRTEQRDSAMYRCASSSTGLPNEKLFFGSGTQLSVL.

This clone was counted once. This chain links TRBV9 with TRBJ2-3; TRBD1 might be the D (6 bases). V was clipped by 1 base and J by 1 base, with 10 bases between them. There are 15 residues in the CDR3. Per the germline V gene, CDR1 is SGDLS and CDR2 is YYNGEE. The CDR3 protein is CASSVKAGGTDTQYF. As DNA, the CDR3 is TGTGCCAGCAGCGTAAAGGCAGGGGGCACAGATACGCAGTATTTT.

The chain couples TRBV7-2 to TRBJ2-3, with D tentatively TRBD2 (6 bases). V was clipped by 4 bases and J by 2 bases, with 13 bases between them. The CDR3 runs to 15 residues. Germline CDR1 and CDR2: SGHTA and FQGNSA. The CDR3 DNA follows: TGTGCCAGCAGCTACCGGGAGATCTACACAGATACGCAGTATTTT. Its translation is CASSYREIYTDTQYF. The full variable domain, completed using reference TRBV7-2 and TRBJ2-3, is GAGVSQSPSNKVTEKGKDVELRCDPISGHTALYWYRQSLGQGLEFLIYFQGNSAPDKSGLPSDRFSAERTGGSVSTLTIQRTQQEDSAVYLCASSYREIYTDTQYFGPGTRLTVL.

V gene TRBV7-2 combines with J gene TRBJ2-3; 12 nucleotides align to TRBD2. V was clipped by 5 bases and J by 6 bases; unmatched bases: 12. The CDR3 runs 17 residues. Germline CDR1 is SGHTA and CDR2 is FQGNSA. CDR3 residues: CASSGLAGGPISDTQYF. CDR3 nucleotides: TGTGCCAGCAGCGGTCTAGCGGGAGGGCCTATATCCGATACGCAGTATTTT.

The CDR3 DNA reads as TGTGCCAGCACCGGACAGGGGGCATGGGGCTACACCTTC. This gives the protein CASTGQGAWGYTF. V and J are TRBV28 and TRBJ1-2; 11 nucleotides line up with TRBD1. The germline V gene has CDR1 MDHEN and CDR2 SYDVKM. This CDR3 contains 13 residues. J was trimmed by 8 bases and V by 7 bases; bases with no gene match: 6.

The CDR3 DNA reads as TGTGCCAGTAGTATAGATGGGGGACACTACTACGAGCAGTACTTC. This codes for CASSIDGGHYYEQYF. The chain combines TRBV19 with TRBJ2-7, with D possibly TRBD1 on 6 matching bases. CDR3 length: 15 residues. The germline V gene encodes CDR1 LNHDA and CDR2 SQIVND (reference sequence). V dropped 0 bases and J dropped 3 bases, with 12 bases sitting between them.

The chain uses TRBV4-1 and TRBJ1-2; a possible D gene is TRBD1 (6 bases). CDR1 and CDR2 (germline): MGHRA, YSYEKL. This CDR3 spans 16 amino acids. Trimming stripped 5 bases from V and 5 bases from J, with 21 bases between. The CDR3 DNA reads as TGCGCCAGCAGCACCCAGGCCCGCCAGGGGAAATATGGCTACACCTTC. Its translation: CASSTQARQGKYGYTF.

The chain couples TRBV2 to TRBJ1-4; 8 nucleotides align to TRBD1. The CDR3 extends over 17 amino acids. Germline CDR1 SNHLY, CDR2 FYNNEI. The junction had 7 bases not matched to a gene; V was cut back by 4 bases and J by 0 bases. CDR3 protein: CASSGQGTVATNEKLFF. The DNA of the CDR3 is TGTGCCAGCAGTGGACAGGGGACGGTTGCAACTAATGAAAAACTGTTTTTT.

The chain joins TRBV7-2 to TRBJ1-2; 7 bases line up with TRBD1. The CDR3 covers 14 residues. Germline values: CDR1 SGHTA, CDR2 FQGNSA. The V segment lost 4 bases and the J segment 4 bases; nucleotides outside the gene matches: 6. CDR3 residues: CASSSTTGTYGYTF. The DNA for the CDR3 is TGTGCCAGCAGCTCCACGACAGGGACCTATGGCTACACCTTC.

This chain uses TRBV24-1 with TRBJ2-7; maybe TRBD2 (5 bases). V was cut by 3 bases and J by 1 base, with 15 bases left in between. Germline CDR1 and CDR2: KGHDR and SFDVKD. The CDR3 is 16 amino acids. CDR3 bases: TGTGCCACCAGTGATCCCAATTACGGGGAGTCCTACGAGCAGTACTTC. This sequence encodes CATSDPNYGESYEQYF.

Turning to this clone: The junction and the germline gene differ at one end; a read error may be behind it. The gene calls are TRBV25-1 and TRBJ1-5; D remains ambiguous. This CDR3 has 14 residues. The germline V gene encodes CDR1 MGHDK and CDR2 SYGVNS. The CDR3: CASGEWGDRQPQHF. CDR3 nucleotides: TGTGCCAGCGGTGAATGGGGAGACCGGCAGCCCCAGCATTTT.

CDR3 loop: CASSKTGTGGIGGNTIYF. DNA for the CDR3: TGCGCCAGCAGCAAGACGGGGACAGGGGGGATTGGTGGAAACACCATATATTTT. This chain joins TRBV5-1 and TRBJ1-3, with TRBD1 identical over 11 bases. Per the germline V gene, CDR1 is SGHRS and CDR2 is YFSETQ. The length of the CDR3 is 18 residues. The V and J ends lost 4 bases and 3 bases, in that order; junction bases with no gene match: 12.

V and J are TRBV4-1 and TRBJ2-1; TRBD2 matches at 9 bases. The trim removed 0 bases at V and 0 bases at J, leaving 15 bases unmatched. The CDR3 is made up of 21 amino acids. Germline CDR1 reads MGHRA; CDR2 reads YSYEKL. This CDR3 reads CASSQELAAHSGRRSYNEQFF. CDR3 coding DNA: TGCGCCAGCAGCCAAGAGTTAGCCGCTCACAGCGGGAGGCGCTCCTACAATGAGCAGTTCTTC.

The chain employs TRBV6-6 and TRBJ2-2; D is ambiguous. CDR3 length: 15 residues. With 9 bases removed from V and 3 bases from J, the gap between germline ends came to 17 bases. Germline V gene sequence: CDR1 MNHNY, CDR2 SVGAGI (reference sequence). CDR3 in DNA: TGTGCCAGTGTAGAAAGGAGTTCGGACACCGGGGAGCTGTTTTTT. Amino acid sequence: CASVERSSDTGELFF.

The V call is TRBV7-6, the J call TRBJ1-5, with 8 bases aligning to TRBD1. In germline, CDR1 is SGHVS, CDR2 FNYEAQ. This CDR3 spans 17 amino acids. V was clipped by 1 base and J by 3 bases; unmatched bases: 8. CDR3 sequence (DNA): TGTGCCAGCAGCTTAGGCCTCAGGGGGCCGGTCAATCAGCCCCAGCATTTT. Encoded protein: CASSLGLRGPVNQPQHF.

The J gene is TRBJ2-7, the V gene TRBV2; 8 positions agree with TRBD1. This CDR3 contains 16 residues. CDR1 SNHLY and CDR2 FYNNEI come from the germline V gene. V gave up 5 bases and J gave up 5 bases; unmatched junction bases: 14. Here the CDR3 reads CASSSQGAAGDDEQYF. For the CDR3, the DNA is TGTGCCAGCAGTTCCCAGGGGGCGGCAGGCGACGACGAGCAGTACTTC.

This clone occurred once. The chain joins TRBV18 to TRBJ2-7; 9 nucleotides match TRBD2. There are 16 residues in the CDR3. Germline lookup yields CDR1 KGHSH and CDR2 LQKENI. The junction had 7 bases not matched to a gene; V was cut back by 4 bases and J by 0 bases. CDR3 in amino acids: CASSRKLAGSSYEQYF. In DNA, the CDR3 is TGTGCCAGCTCACGAAAACTAGCGGGCAGCTCCTACGAGCAGTACTTC.

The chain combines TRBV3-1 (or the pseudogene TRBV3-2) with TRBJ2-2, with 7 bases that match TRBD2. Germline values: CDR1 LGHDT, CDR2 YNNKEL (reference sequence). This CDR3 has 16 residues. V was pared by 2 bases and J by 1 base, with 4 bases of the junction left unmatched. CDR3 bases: TGTGCCAGCAGCCAATCTCCGGGGGGGAACACCGGGGAGCTGTTTTTT. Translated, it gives CASSQSPGGNTGELFF.

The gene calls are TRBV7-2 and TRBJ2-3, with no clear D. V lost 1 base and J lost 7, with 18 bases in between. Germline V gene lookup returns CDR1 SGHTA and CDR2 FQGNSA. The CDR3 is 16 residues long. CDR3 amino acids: CASSLGIQALTYTQYF. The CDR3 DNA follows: TGTGCCAGCAGCTTAGGAATCCAGGCCCTTACCTATACGCAGTATTTT.

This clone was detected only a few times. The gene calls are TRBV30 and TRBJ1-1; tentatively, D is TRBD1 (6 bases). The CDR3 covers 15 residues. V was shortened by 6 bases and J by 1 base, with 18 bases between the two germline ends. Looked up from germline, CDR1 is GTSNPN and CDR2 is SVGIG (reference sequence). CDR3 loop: CACTRGGAGNTEAFF. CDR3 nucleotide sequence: TGTGCCTGTACACGCGGGGGGGCCGGGAACACTGAAGCTTTCTTT. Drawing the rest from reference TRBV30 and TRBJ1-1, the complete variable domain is SQTIHQWPATLVQPVGSPLSLECTVEGTSNPNLYWYRQAAGRGLQLLFYSVGIGQISSEVPQNLSASRPQDRQFILSSKKLLLSDSGFYLCACTRGGAGNTEAFFGQGTRLTVV.

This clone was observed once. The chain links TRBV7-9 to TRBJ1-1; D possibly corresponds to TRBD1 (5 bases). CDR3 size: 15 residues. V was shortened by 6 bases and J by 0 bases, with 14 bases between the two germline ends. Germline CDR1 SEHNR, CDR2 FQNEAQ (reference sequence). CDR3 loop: CASRPPGGMNTEAFF. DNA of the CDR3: TGTGCCAGCAGGCCCCCTGGGGGGATGAACACTGAAGCTTTCTTT.

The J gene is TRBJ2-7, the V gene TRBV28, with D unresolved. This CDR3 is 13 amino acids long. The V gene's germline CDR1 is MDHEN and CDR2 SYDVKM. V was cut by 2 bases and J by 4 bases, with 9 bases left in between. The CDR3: CASSLGQQYEQYF. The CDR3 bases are TGTGCCAGCAGTTTAGGGCAGCAATACGAGCAGTACTTC.

The CDR3 protein is CASNPGHRGRNTEAFF. CDR3 in DNA: TGTGCCAGCAATCCGGGACACCGGGGACGGAACACTGAAGCTTTCTTT. The V call is TRBV2, the J call TRBJ1-1; the D gene is possibly TRBD1 (6 bases). Trimming left V 7 bases short and J 1 base short, with 19 bases between. Germline assignment: CDR1 SNHLY and CDR2 FYNNEI. There are 16 residues in the CDR3. Drawing the rest from reference TRBV2 and TRBJ1-1, the complete variable domain is EPEVTQTPSHQVTQMGQEVILRCVPISNHLYFYWYRQILGQKVEFLVSFYNNEISEKSEIFDDQFSVERPDGSNFTLKIRSTKLEDSAMYFCASNPGHRGRNTEAFFGQGTRLTVV.

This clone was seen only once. The CDR3 DNA follows: TGTGCCAGCAGCCAGTCCGACAGGGGGCGCGGTGAAAAACTGTTTTTT. Encoded protein: CASSQSDRGRGEKLFF. This chain links TRBV3-1 (or the pseudogene TRBV3-2) with TRBJ1-4; TRBD1 aligns across 10 bases. Germline values: CDR1 LGHDT, CDR2 YNNKEL (reference sequence). The CDR3 loop spans 16 amino acids. V was pared by 3 bases and J by 7 bases, with 8 bases of the junction left unmatched.